One and the same sample provided the 18 T cell receptor beta chains below, sequenced in a study of control samples from healthy donors and cancer patients. The protocol was immunoSEQ multiplex PCR, while the TCRdb copy is restricted to in-frame clones and leaves out a portion. The sample shows 100,000 to 150,000 clones, 75% to 95% of them seen only once. Sequencing was done on a sample of blood. The receptors shown here come from a man aged 40-50 years in good health.

The chain uses TRBV21-1 and TRBJ2-1; TRBD2 is the table's D call and was not checked against the DNA. TRBV21-1 is classified as a pseudogene. This CDR3 has 19 residues. As DNA, the CDR3 is TGTGCCAGCACGGCCCGAAGCTTTAGATTAGCGGGGGTCTACAATGAGCAGTTCTTC. Its translation: CASTARSFRLAGVYNEQFF.

V usage is TRBV5-1 and J usage is TRBJ2-5; the D gene is possibly TRBD2 (6 bases). CDR1 SGHRS and CDR2 YFSETQ come from the germline V gene. V lost 1 base, J lost 5 bases, and 15 bases lay in between. CDR3 length equals 15 residues. The CDR3, as DNA: TGCGCCAGCAGCTTGCCCTGGGACTCGAGGGAGACCCAGTACTTC. Protein: CASSLPWDSRETQYF.

The chain employs TRBV10-3 and TRBJ2-7; D is perhaps TRBD1 (6 bases). The CDR3 is 13 residues long. Germline V gene sequence: CDR1 ENHRY, CDR2 SYGVKD. V lost 7 bases and J lost 5, with 15 bases in between. The CDR3 protein is CAITGRGSDEQYF. CDR3 DNA sequence: TGTGCCATCACCGGCAGGGGAAGTGACGAGCAGTACTTC.

The chain uses TRBV29-1 and TRBJ2-7; the D gene could be TRBD1 or TRBD2 (5 bases each). The germline V and J ends were trimmed by 6 bases and 2 bases, with 8 bases remaining between them. The CDR3 has 11 residues. Looked up from germline, CDR1 is SQVTM and CDR2 is ANQGSEA. Here the CDR3 DNA reads TGCAGCGTGGGGACCCCCTACGAGCAGTACTTC. Protein sequence: CSVGTPYEQYF.

This clone was counted between two and nine times. This chain links TRBV29-1 with TRBJ1-1; TRBD1 agrees at 7 bases. The trim removed 8 bases at V and 0 bases at J, leaving 12 bases unmatched. Germline values: CDR1 SQVTM, CDR2 ANQGSEA. There are 15 residues in the CDR3. In DNA form, the CDR3 reads TGCAGCCCTAAGCGGGCAGGGGGTCTGAACACTGAAGCTTTCTTT. This translates into CSPKRAGGLNTEAFF.

This clone was seen a handful of times. The chain uses TRBV19 and TRBJ1-2; 7 nucleotides align to TRBD1. CDR1 is LNHDA and CDR2 is SQIVND in the germline V gene (reference sequence). Trimming cost V 3 bases and J 2 bases; bases outside gene matches: 3. This CDR3 region has 14 residues. The CDR3 here is CASSILDRNYGYTF. CDR3 bases: TGTGCCAGTAGTATCCTGGACAGGAACTATGGCTACACCTTC.

This chain connects TRBV5-1 to TRBJ2-3; tentatively, D is TRBD2 (6 bases). The germline V and J ends were trimmed by 4 bases and 1 base, with 22 bases remaining between them. The CDR3 loop spans 18 amino acids. The germline V gene has CDR1 SGHRS and CDR2 YFSETQ. The CDR3 bases are TGCGCCAGCAGCCCGACTCCAGTCCAGGGAGGCGGCACAGATACGCAGTATTTT. This sequence encodes CASSPTPVQGGGTDTQYF.

This clone was recorded once. This chain connects TRBV7-9 to TRBJ1-5; D is possibly TRBD1 (5 bases). CDR3 length: 14 amino acids. The germline gives CDR1 SEHNR, CDR2 FQNEAQ (reference sequence). The V and J ends lost 4 bases and 8 bases respectively, with 15 bases between them. Written as DNA, the CDR3 is TGTGCCAGCAGCTCGGTGGGAGGGGCGAAGCCCCAGCATTTT. Translated, it gives CASSSVGGAKPQHF. Combining the CDR3 with reference TRBV7-9 and TRBJ1-5 gives the whole variable domain DTGVSQNPRHKITKRGQNVTFRCDPISEHNRLYWYRQTLGQGPEFLTYFQNEAQLEKSRLLSDRFSAERPKGSFSTLEIQRTEQGDSAMYLCASSSVGGAKPQHFGDGTRLSIL.

The CDR3 coding sequence is TGCGCCAGCAGCTCCTTTGACACACAGGGTCAGCAGTACTTC. Protein: CASSSFDTQGQQYF. The V gene is TRBV5-1, the J gene TRBJ2-7; D is possibly TRBD1 (6 bases). The CDR3 length is 14 residues. Between the trimmed V and J ends, which lost 3 bases and 8 bases, there was a span of 18 bases. Per germline, CDR1 SGHRS and CDR2 YFSETQ.

The V and J genes are TRBV3-1 (or the pseudogene TRBV3-2) and TRBJ1-3; D is uncertain. Per germline, CDR1 LGHDT and CDR2 YNNKEL (reference sequence). There are 15 residues in the CDR3. V was pared by 0 bases and J by 4 bases, with 10 bases between. CDR3 residues: CASSQDRAAGNTIYF. The CDR3 coding sequence is TGTGCCAGCAGCCAAGACCGAGCAGCCGGAAACACCATATATTTT.

V usage is TRBV30 and J usage is TRBJ2-7, with unresolved D. The CDR3 is 14 residues long. The germline gives CDR1 GTSNPN, CDR2 SVGIG (reference sequence). V was cut by 2 bases and J by 0 bases, with 11 bases left in between. The CDR3 nucleotides are TGTGCCTGGAGTATGGGGATCAACTCCTACGAGCAGTACTTC. It encodes CAWSMGINSYEQYF.

V usage is TRBV27 and J usage is TRBJ1-6; possible D gene TRBD1, 5 bases. CDR1 is MNHEY, CDR2 SMNVEV, per germline (reference sequence). Trimming shortened V by 3 bases and J by 0 bases, and 9 bases separated the two germline ends. The length of the CDR3 is 16 residues. CDR3 region: CASSLGRHSYNSPLHF. Here the CDR3 DNA reads TGTGCCAGCAGTTTGGGGCGCCACTCCTATAATTCACCCCTCCACTTT.

This clone was picked up one time. The chain uses TRBV10-3 and TRBJ2-7; 10 bases agree with TRBD1. Trimming took 5 bases from V and 0 from J; bases not matched to a gene: 4. There are 15 residues in the CDR3. Germline assignment: CDR1 ENHRY and CDR2 SYGVKD. CDR3 in DNA: TGTGCCATCAGTCCGGGACAGGGGTTCTCCTACGAGCAGTACTTC. Its translation is CAISPGQGFSYEQYF.

This chain connects TRBV3-1 (or the pseudogene TRBV3-2) to TRBJ1-1, with D hard to call. CDR3 length: 13 residues. Between the trimmed V and J ends, which lost 0 bases and 5 bases, there was a span of 7 bases. CDR1 and CDR2 from the germline V gene are LGHDT and YNNKEL (reference sequence). This CDR3 is CASSQESRTEAFF. CDR3 bases: TGTGCCAGCAGCCAAGAATCCAGGACTGAAGCTTTCTTT.

This clone is a singleton in its sample. The CDR3 bases are TGTGCCAGCAGCCAAGATCCCCGGGACGGATACACTGAAGCTTTCTTT. It translates to CASSQDPRDGYTEAFF. The V call is TRBV4-2, the J call TRBJ1-1; a weak D match, TRBD1 (5 bases). This CDR3 spans 16 amino acids. Germline assignment: CDR1 LGHNA and CDR2 YNFKEQ. Trimming pared 0 bases from V and 3 bases from J, leaving 14 bases between.

This chain connects TRBV2 to TRBJ1-1; D gene ambiguous. Trimming stripped 4 bases from V and 1 base from J, with 13 bases between. The germline V gene has CDR1 SNHLY and CDR2 FYNNEI. This CDR3 region has 15 residues. CDR3 region: CASSVGISTNTEAFF. CDR3 bases: TGTGCCAGCAGTGTTGGAATCTCAACGAACACTGAAGCTTTCTTT.

The genes are TRBV7-9 and TRBJ2-2; D call uncertain. The CDR3 runs 14 residues. Per germline, CDR1 SEHNR and CDR2 FQNEAQ (reference sequence). Trimming stripped 1 base from V and 1 base from J, with 4 bases between. The CDR3 coding sequence is TGTGCCAGCAGCTTAGAAGGGAACACCGGGGAGCTGTTTTTT. Protein: CASSLEGNTGELFF.

This clone was observed once. The chain joins TRBV19 to TRBJ2-3, with 9 bases lining up with TRBD2. Germline CDR1 is LNHDA and CDR2 is SQIVND (reference sequence). This CDR3 has 16 residues. After removal of 1 base from V and 2 bases from J, the junction contained 4 bases not matched to a gene. CDR3 nucleotides: TGTGCCAGTAGTATAGGGGCTAGCGGGGTCACAGATACGCAGTATTTT. Translated, it gives CASSIGASGVTDTQYF.